This TCR beta chain was found in a study of blood T cell repertoires in COVID-19 (dated by TCRdb to about 2020). In the study overall: Samples covering the acute and convalescent phases of COVID-19 were provided by collaborators in the United States, Italy and Spain. The prospective study material was composed of cDNA or gDNA derived from T cells, B-cell-depleted T cells, or PBMCs. Deeply sampled blood TCRbeta repertoires from subjects exposed to, actively infected with, or recovered from COVID-19 were included in the dataset. The repertoires were released in a freely available public database meant as a resource for research on the immune response to SARS-CoV-2. The samples were drawn from the first 160 participants of the ongoing ImmuneRACE study and from over a thousand subjects provided by 6 global collaborators. Nearly every sample came with metadata listing a de-identified subject ID, COVID-19 status, age in years and sex. Where available, HLA class I and class II types were obtained from metadata supplied by the sample provider rather than from assay-based typing. Findings and caveats that apply to the study as a whole: The amount of clinical and demographic metadata varied by source and participant and was provided uncurated.

TCRbeta CDR3 regions were amplified from genomic DNA using the immunoSEQ Assay, a bias-controlled multiplex PCR. The paper's processing steps were these. The number of nucleated cells in each sample was estimated from the amplification of reference gene primers within the assay. To quantify the absolute abundance of each unique TCRbeta CDR3 rearrangement, sequence reads were collapsed and filtered. For each sample, productive Simpson clonality was calculated as the square root of Simpson's diversity index over productive rearrangements. TCRdb mirrors the immuneACCESS table, restricted to in-frame sequences. Some clones are absent from its copies; in checked studies, under half trace to an unresolved V gene, and the reason for the others is unknown. Clonal size and the V and J genes are those of that table, whereas D and trimming came from the DNA. This sample holds 200,000 or so clones; 70% to 90% were observed only once. The ten largest clonotypes hold roughly 3.4% of the sample.

In regard to this clone: It lacks a known antigen. Base qualities were left out, and no much larger clone turns up one base away.

From a lookup of the germline V gene, CDR1 and CDR2 are MNHEY and SVGEGT. Including the terminal cysteine and phenylalanine, the CDR3 comprises 15 residues. The retained sequence is limited to the CDR3, 45 bases, with the frame set at the first base. For this chain, trimming is 5 bases at the V end and 2 bases at the J end, and the number of junction bases without a gene match is 5. Participants in the prospective study were aged roughly 18 to 100 years, lived in about two dozen United States geographic areas, and enrolled through a virtual design. In the prospective study, participants were assigned to cohorts based on the clinical history participants reported in a screening survey and a study questionnaire. In the prospective study, whole blood, serum and a nasopharyngeal or oropharyngeal swab were collected from each participant by mobile phlebotomists. Additional blood draws and questionnaires over an approximately 2-month period could optionally be provided by prospective study participants. Prospective study blood samples were shipped either frozen or at room temperature before DNA extraction.

The sequence links TRBV6-2 or TRBV6-3 to TRBJ1-5; a stretch of 8 junction bases matches TRBD1. The TCR originated in a woman in her thirties or forties with acute COVID-19. Material: PBMCs or T cells enriched from blood (not recorded which). The sequence in DNA is TGTGCCAGCAGTAGCCAGACAGGGGGCAATCAGCCCCAGCATTTT. This translates into CASSSQTGGNQPQHF.